This T cell receptor beta chain derives from a study of blood T cells in healthy people across ages. Next came a second PCR, run for about 6 to 11 cycles, which used a sample-barcoded 5' primer along with a J-beta primer mix. A single record per CDR3 protein comes from TCRdb applying MiXCR to the 5' RACE reads. The table has about 940,000 distinct CDR3 sequences, about 48% seen once. The sample holds a few counts of this clonotype. The sample taken for sequencing was blood. This receptor was identified in a young man in good health.

In nucleotides, the CDR3 is TGTGCCAGCAGCTACAGGGCTGATTCACCCCTCCACTTT. Protein sequence: CASSYRADSPLHF. The chain employs TRBV6-6 and TRBJ1-6; TRBD1 might be the D (6 bases). CDR3 size: 13 residues. Per germline, CDR1 MNHNY and CDR2 SVGAGI (reference sequence). V dropped 6 bases and J dropped 8 bases, with 11 bases sitting between them.